This entry lists 22 T cell receptor beta chains sequenced from one sample in a study of cytomegalovirus exposure and HLA in healthy donors. The PCR employed 60 Vbeta primers together with 13 Jbeta primers. Sequencing used immunoSEQ multiplex PCR; TCRdb keeps in-frame clones, though not all of them. The sample has some 190,000 clones, 81% seen once. Sequencing used PBMCs. These TCRs come from a man aged 18 to 35 in good health and CMV-seronegative.

The chain carries TRBV14 and TRBJ2-1; 10 positions agree with TRBD2. The junction had 4 bases not matched to a gene; V was cut back by 0 bases and J by 2 bases. Germline assignment: CDR1 SGHDN and CDR2 FVKESK. This CDR3 contains 17 residues. In nucleotides, the CDR3 is TGTGCCAGCAGCCAAGAGTGGAGCGGGAGGGCCTACAATGAGCAGTTCTTC. This sequence encodes CASSQEWSGRAYNEQFF.

J is TRBJ2-7 and V is TRBV4-1, with D maybe TRBD1 (6 bases). The V and J ends lost 0 bases and 5 bases respectively, with 11 bases between them. CDR1 and CDR2 from the germline V gene are MGHRA and YSYEKL. This CDR3 has 14 residues. CDR3 loop: CASSQEQGTDEQYF. CDR3 nucleotide sequence: TGCGCCAGCAGCCAAGAACAGGGTACCGACGAGCAGTACTTC.

The J gene is TRBJ1-4, the V gene TRBV5-1; 11 positions match TRBD1. Trimming removed 4 bases from V and 4 bases from J; junction bases left unmatched: 9. Germline V gives CDR1 SGHRS, CDR2 YFSETQ. There are 17 residues in the CDR3. CDR3 protein: CASSPGTGGGFNEKLFF. Written as DNA, the CDR3 is TGCGCCAGCAGCCCCGGGACAGGGGGGGGGTTTAATGAAAAACTGTTTTTT.

The V call is TRBV27, the J call TRBJ1-1, with 11 bases that match TRBD1. Germline assignment: CDR1 MNHEY and CDR2 SMNVEV (reference sequence). CDR3 length: 18 residues. The V and J ends lost 5 bases and 4 bases, in that order; junction bases with no gene match: 15. Written as DNA, the CDR3 is TGTGCCAGCAGTACCCAACCGGACAGGGGGCGCGGGGGCACTGAAGCTTTCTTT. This gives the protein CASSTQPDRGRGGTEAFF.

The chain is built from TRBV27 and TRBJ2-2; 9 nucleotides agree with TRBD1. The CDR3 loop spans 14 amino acids. J was trimmed by 4 bases and V by 6 bases; bases with no gene match: 3. CDR1 is MNHEY and CDR2 is SMNVEV in the germline V gene (reference sequence). The CDR3 reads CASSLDRGTGELFF. For the CDR3, the DNA is TGTGCCAGCAGCCTGGACAGGGGCACCGGGGAGCTGTTTTTT.

The chain links TRBV19 to TRBJ2-6; D unresolved. Trimming took off 7 bases at V and 4 bases at J, with 17 bases between the two ends. This CDR3 spans 16 amino acids. CDR1 is LNHDA and CDR2 is SQIVND in the germline V gene (reference sequence). CDR3 DNA: TGTGCCAGTAAGTTCGGTAGTCCGTTGGGGGCCAACGTCCTGACTTTC. This translates into CASKFGSPLGANVLTF.

This chain links TRBV19 with TRBJ2-3, with D maybe TRBD1 (6 bases). The V end was cut by 7 bases, the J end by 1 base, with 18 bases between. In germline, CDR1 is LNHDA, CDR2 SQIVND (reference sequence). The CDR3 length is 16 residues. CDR3 in DNA: TGTGCCAGTACCCGCTCACAGGGTGATGGCACAGATACGCAGTATTTT. This translates into CASTRSQGDGTDTQYF.

The V call is TRBV12-5, the J call TRBJ2-7, with D perhaps matching TRBD1 (6 bases). Germline lookup yields CDR1 LGHNT and CDR2 FRNRAP. The CDR3 loop spans 18 amino acids. V gave up 0 bases and J gave up 0 bases, with 18 bases separating them. CDR3 sequence reads: CASGLVTNRAAFSYEQYF. The DNA for the CDR3 is TGTGCTAGTGGTTTGGTAACGAACAGGGCCGCCTTCTCCTACGAGCAGTACTTC.

The J gene is TRBJ2-2, the V gene TRBV10-2; 9 bases agree with TRBD1. Germline trimming cut 3 bases from V and 1 base from J; bases unmatched to any gene: 3. CDR3 size: 16 residues. Germline lookup yields CDR1 WSHSY and CDR2 SAAADI. As DNA, the CDR3 is TGCGCCAGCAGTGATCCGGACAGGGGGAACACCGGGGAGCTGTTTTTT. Translating gives CASSDPDRGNTGELFF.

The count of this clone is one. The V and J genes are TRBV4-1 and TRBJ1-3, with a weak D call TRBD1 (6 bases). The CDR3 consists of 15 residues. In germline, CDR1 is MGHRA, CDR2 YSYEKL. Between the trimmed V and J ends, which lost 0 bases and 3 bases, there was a span of 9 bases. The CDR3 region has the DNA TGCGCCAGCAGCCAAGATGAGGGGGATGGAAACACCATATATTTT. Protein: CASSQDEGDGNTIYF.

V usage is TRBV5-1 and J usage is TRBJ2-5, with TRBD1 as a possible D gene (7 bases). V lost 4 bases, J lost 5 bases, and 18 bases lay in between. The V gene's germline CDR1 is SGHRS and CDR2 YFSETQ. This CDR3 is built from 15 residues. The CDR3 DNA reads as TGCGCCAGCAGCACCTCAGGGGGGACCGGGGAGACCCAGTACTTC. Residues: CASSTSGGTGETQYF.

The chain is built from TRBV27 and TRBJ2-1; the D gene is possibly TRBD2 (6 bases). Trimming pared 4 bases from V and 3 bases from J, leaving 13 bases between. The CDR3 spans 15 residues. CDR1 is MNHEY and CDR2 is SMNVEV in the germline V gene (reference sequence). The CDR3 reads CASSSPWGGYNEQFF. The CDR3 coding sequence is TGTGCCAGCAGTTCCCCCTGGGGAGGCTACAATGAGCAGTTCTTC.

The gene calls are TRBV6-1 and TRBJ1-1; a possible D gene is TRBD1 (5 bases). From germline, CDR1 is MNHNS and CDR2 SASEGT. The germline V and J ends were trimmed by 6 bases and 1 base, with 12 bases remaining between them. This CDR3 has 14 amino acids. The CDR3 reads CASRIQGSNTEAFF. The CDR3, as DNA: TGTGCCAGCAGGATCCAGGGTTCGAACACTGAAGCTTTCTTT.

The chain couples TRBV27 to TRBJ1-5; weak D call: TRBD1 (6 bases). CDR3 length equals 14 residues. The V end lost 5 bases, the J end lost 6 bases, and 14 bases lay between the germline ends. Germline CDR1 and CDR2: MNHEY and SMNVEV (reference sequence). The CDR3 nucleotides read TGTGCCAGCAGTCCACAGGGATCCGGTCAGCCCCAGCATTTT. Its protein product is CASSPQGSGQPQHF.

The chain couples TRBV5-1 to TRBJ2-5; 8 nucleotides line up with TRBD2. This CDR3 region has 17 residues. The J segment lost 4 bases and the V segment lost 4 bases, leaving 15 bases of the junction unmatched. The germline V gene encodes CDR1 SGHRS and CDR2 YFSETQ. The CDR3 loop reads CASSPGGAHFGRETQYF. In nucleotides, the CDR3 is TGCGCCAGCAGCCCGGGGGGGGCTCACTTCGGTAGAGAGACCCAGTACTTC.

The chain carries TRBV7-2 and TRBJ2-3; D remains ambiguous. This CDR3 region has 12 residues. Trimming took off 5 bases at V and 5 bases at J, with 8 bases between the two ends. Germline V lookup: CDR1 SGHTA, CDR2 FQGNSA. The CDR3 DNA reads as TGTGCCAGCAGCCGAAGAGGAGATACGCAGTATTTT. This sequence encodes CASSRRGDTQYF.

This rearrangement joins TRBV10-2 to TRBJ2-5; 8 bases agree with TRBD2. The length of the CDR3 is 16 residues. J lost 9 bases, V lost 5 bases, and 17 bases had no gene match. The germline gives CDR1 WSHSY, CDR2 SAAADI. The CDR3 DNA follows: TGCGCCAGCAGTCCCCGGCCTGCGGGGGGACCGGGGTCCCAGTACTTC. This encodes CASSPRPAGGPGSQYF.

As to this clone: The junction departs from germline at one end; a sequencing error may be responsible. The chain uses TRBV18 and TRBJ1-1, with TRBD1 matching over 8 bases. CDR3 size: 15 residues. CDR1 is KGHSH and CDR2 is LQKENI in the germline V gene. This CDR3 is CASSPPDRVKTEAFF. As DNA, the CDR3 is TGTGCCAGCTCACCACCGGACAGGGTGAAGACTGAAGCTTTCTTT.

As DNA, the CDR3 is TGTGCCAGTAGCCTCAGGGTAGGCACCGGGGAGCTGTTTTTT. Encoded protein: CASSLRVGTGELFF. The rearrangement joins TRBV19 to TRBJ2-2; D possibly corresponds to TRBD1 (5 bases). Germline V gives CDR1 LNHDA, CDR2 SQIVND (reference sequence). V was cut by 6 bases and J by 4 bases, with 12 bases left in between. The CDR3 is made up of 14 amino acids.

The chain links TRBV10-1 to TRBJ1-1; D gene unclear. V dropped 3 bases and J dropped 4 bases, with 18 bases sitting between them. CDR3 length equals 16 residues. Looked up from germline, CDR1 is WNHNN and CDR2 is SYGVQD (reference sequence). The CDR3 coding sequence is TGCGCCAGCAGTGAAAAGAGTTCTAGCGAATGCACTGAAGCTTTCTTT. Translated, it gives CASSEKSSSECTEAFF.

This sequence joins TRBV7-8 and TRBJ2-1, with TRBD2 as a possible D gene (6 bases). The germline V and J ends were trimmed by 4 bases and 2 bases, with 12 bases remaining between them. Germline loops: CDR1 SGHVS, CDR2 FQNEAQ. This CDR3 contains 15 residues. CDR3 sequence: CASSWREFTYNEQFF. CDR3 nucleotides: TGTGCCAGCAGCTGGAGGGAGTTCACCTACAATGAGCAGTTCTTC.

J is TRBJ1-3 and V is TRBV6-1; 10 bases agree with TRBD1. Germline trimming cut 0 bases from V and 6 bases from J; bases unmatched to any gene: 5. Germline-derived CDR1 and CDR2 are MNHNS and SASEGT. This CDR3 has 16 residues. CDR3 bases: TGTGCCAGCAGTGAAGCTAGGGGACAGGGGACAAACACCATATATTTT. Its translation is CASSEARGQGTNTIYF.